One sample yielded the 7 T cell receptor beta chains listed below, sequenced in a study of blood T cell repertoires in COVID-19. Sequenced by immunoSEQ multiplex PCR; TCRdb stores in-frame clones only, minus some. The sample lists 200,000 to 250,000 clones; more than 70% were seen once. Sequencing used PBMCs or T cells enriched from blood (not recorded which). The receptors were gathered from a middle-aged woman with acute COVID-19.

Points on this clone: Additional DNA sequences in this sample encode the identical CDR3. DNA of the CDR3: TGTGCCAGTAGTATTGACAGATCCCAGCCCCAGCATTTT. It yields the protein CASSIDRSQPQHF. The chain links TRBV19 to TRBJ1-5; weak D call: TRBD1 (5 bases). The V gene lost 3 bases and the J gene lost 7 bases, with 10 bases spanning the gap. There are 13 residues in the CDR3. Germline V gives CDR1 LNHDA, CDR2 SQIVND (reference sequence).

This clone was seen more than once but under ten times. Written as DNA, the CDR3 is TGTGCCACCAGTGACCGTGGACAGGGGAACACCGGGGAGCTGTTTTTT. This codes for CATSDRGQGNTGELFF. The chain is built from TRBV24-1 and TRBJ2-2; TRBD1 agrees at 8 bases. CDR1 is KGHDR and CDR2 is SFDVKD in the germline V gene. The V gene end was trimmed by 4 bases and the J gene end by 1 base; junction bases not matched to a gene: 4. This CDR3 region has 16 residues.

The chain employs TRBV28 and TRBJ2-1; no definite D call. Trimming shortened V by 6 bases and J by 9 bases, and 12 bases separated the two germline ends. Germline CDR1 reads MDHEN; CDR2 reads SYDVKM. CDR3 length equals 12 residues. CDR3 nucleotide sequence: TGTGCCAGCAGCCTTAGACGAGGTGAGCAGTTCTTC. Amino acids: CASSLRRGEQFF.

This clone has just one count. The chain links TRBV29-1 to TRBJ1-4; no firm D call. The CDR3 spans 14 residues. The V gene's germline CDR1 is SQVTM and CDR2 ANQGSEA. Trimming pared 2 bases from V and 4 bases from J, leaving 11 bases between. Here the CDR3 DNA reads TGCAGCGTTGAACTCCGGGGAAGTAATGAAAAACTGTTTTTT. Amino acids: CSVELRGSNEKLFF.

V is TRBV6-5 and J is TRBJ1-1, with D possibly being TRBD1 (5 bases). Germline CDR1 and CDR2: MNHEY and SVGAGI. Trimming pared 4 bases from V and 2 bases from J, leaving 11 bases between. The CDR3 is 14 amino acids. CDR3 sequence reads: CASSSGGINTEAFF. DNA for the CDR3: TGTGCCAGCAGTTCCGGGGGGATCAACACTGAAGCTTTCTTT.

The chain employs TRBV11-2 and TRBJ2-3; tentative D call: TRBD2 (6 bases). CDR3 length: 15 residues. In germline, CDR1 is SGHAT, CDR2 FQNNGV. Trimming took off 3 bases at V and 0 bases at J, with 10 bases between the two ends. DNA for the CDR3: TGTGCCAGCAGCTTTAGCGGTTTAAGCACAGATACGCAGTATTTT. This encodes CASSFSGLSTDTQYF.

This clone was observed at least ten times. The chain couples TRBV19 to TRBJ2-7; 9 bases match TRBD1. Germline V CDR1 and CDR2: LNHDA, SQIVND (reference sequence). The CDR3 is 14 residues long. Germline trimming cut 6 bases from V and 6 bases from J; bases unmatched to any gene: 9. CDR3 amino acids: CASSRTGDWSEQYF. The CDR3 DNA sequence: TGTGCCAGTAGCCGGACAGGGGATTGGAGCGAGCAGTACTTC.